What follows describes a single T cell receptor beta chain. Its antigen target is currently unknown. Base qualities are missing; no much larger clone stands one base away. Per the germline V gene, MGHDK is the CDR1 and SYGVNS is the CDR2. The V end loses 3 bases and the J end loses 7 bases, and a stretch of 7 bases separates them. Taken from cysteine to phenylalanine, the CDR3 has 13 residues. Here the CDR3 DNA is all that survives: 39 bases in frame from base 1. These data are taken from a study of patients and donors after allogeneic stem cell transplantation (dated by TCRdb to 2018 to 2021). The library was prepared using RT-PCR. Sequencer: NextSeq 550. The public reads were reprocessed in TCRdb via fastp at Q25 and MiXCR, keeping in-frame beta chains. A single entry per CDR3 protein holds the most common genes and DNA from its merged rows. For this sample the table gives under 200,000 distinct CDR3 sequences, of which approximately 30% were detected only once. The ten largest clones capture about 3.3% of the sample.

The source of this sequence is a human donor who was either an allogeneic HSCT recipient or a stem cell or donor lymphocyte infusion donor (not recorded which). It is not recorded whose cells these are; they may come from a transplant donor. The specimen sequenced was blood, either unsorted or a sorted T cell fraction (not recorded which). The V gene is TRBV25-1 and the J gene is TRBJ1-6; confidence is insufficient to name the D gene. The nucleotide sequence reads TGTGCCAGCAGTGACCCGTACAATTCACCCCTCCACTTT. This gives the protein CASSDPYNSPLHF.